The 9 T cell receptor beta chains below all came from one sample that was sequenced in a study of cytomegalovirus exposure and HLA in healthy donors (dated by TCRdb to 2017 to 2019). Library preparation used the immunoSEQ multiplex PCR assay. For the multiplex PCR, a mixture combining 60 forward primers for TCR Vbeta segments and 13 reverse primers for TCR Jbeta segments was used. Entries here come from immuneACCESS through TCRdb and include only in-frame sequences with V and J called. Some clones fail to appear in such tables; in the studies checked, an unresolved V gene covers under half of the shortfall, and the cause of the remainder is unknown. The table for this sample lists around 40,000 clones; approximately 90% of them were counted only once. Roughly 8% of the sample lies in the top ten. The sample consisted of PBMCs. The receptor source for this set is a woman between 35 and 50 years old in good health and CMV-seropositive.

The CDR3 nucleotides are TGTGCCAGCAGTGAACCTATCAGGGGAAACACTGAAGCTTTCTTT. Protein sequence: CASSEPIRGNTEAFF. The V gene is TRBV6-1, the J gene TRBJ1-1; possibly TRBD1 for D (6 bases). The V end lost 2 bases, the J end lost 2 bases, and 12 bases lay between the germline ends. Germline V CDR1 and CDR2: MNHNS, SASEGT. This CDR3 contains 15 residues.

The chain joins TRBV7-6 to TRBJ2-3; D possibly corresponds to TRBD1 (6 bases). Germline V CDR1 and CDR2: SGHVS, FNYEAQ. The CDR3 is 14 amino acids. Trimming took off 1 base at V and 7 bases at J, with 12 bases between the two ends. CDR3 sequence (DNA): TGTGCCAGCAGCTTAGGGGGGCAGCCGAATACGCAGTATTTT. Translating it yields CASSLGGQPNTQYF.

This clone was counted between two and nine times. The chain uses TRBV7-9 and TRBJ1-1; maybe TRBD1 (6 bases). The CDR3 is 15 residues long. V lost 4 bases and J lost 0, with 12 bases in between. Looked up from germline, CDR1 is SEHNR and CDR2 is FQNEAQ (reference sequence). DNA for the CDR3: TGTGCCAGCAGCTCGGGTGACAGGTTGAACACTGAAGCTTTCTTT. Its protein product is CASSSGDRLNTEAFF.

CDR3 DNA sequence: TGTGCCAGCAGCTTGCCAGAAGTCTACGAGCAGTACTTC. It yields the protein CASSLPEVYEQYF. This chain connects TRBV5-4 to TRBJ2-7; D not resolved. V lost 1 base to trimming and J lost 3 bases, with 8 bases between them. The germline V gene has CDR1 SGHNT and CDR2 YYREEE (reference sequence). This CDR3 is built from 13 residues.

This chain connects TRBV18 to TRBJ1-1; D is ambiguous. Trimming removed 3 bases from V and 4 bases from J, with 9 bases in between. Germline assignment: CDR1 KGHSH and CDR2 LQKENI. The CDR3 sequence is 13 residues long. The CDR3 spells CASSPQEGTEAFF. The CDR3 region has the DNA TGTGCCAGCTCACCCCAAGAGGGCACTGAAGCTTTCTTT.

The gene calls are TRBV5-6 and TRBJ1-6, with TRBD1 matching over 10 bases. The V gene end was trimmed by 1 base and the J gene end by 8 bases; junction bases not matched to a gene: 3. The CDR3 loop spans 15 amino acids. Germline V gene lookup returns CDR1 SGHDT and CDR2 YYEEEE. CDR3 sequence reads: CASSLRDRGDSPLHF. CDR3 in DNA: TGTGCCAGCAGCTTGAGGGACAGGGGCGATTCACCCCTCCACTTT.

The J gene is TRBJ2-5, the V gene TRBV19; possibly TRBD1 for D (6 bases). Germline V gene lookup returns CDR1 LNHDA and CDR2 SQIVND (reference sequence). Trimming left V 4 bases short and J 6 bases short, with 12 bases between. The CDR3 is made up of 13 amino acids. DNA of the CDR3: TGTGCCAGTAGTACCCAGGACAGTCAGACCCAGTACTTC. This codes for CASSTQDSQTQYF.

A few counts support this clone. The chain's CDR3 is CASSSASSGTGGYNEQFF. The CDR3 region has the DNA TGTGCCAGCAGCTCCGCATCTTCCGGGACAGGGGGCTACAATGAGCAGTTCTTC. The chain links TRBV11-3 to TRBJ2-1; 11 positions match TRBD1. Germline lookup yields CDR1 SGHNT and CDR2 YENEEA. The length of the CDR3 is 18 residues. V shed 4 bases and J 3 bases; nucleotides not matched to a gene: 11. The full variable domain, completed using reference TRBV11-3 and TRBJ2-1, is EAGVVQSPRYKIIEKKQPVAFWCNPISGHNTLYWYLQNLGQGPELLIRYENEEAVDDSQLPKDRFSAERLKGVDSTLKIQPAELGDSAVYLCASSSASSGTGGYNEQFFGPGTRLTVL.

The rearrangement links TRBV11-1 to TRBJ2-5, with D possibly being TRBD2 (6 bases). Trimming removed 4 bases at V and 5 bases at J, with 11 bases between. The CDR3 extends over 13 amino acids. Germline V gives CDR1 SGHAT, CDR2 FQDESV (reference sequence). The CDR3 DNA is TGTGCCAGCAGCTGGGGGGTTAAGGAGACCCAGTACTTC. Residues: CASSWGVKETQYF.